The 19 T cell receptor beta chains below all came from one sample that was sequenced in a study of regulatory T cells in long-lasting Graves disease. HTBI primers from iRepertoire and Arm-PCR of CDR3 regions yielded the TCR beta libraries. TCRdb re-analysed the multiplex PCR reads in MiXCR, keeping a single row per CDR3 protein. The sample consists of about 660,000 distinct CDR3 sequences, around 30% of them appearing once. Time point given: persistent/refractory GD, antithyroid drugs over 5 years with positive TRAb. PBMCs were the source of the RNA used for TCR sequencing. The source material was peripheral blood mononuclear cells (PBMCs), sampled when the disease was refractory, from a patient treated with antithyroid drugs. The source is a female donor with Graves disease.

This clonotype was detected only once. CDR3 bases: TGCGCCAGCATCAAGACTAGCAAGAGCTCCTACGAGCAGTACTTC. It translates to CASIKTSKSSYEQYF. The chain carries TRBV10-2 and TRBJ2-7; 7 bases fit TRBD2. This CDR3 region has 15 residues. Per germline, CDR1 WSHSY and CDR2 SAAADI. The trim removed 7 bases at V and 0 bases at J, leaving 9 bases unmatched.

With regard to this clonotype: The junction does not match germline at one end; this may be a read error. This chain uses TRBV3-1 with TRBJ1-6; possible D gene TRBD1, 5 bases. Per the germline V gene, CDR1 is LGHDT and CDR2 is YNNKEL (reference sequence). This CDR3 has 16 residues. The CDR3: CASSQQPGTINTPLHF. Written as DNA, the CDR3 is TGTGCCAGCAGCCAACAGCCGGGGACGATTAATACACCCCTCCACTTT.

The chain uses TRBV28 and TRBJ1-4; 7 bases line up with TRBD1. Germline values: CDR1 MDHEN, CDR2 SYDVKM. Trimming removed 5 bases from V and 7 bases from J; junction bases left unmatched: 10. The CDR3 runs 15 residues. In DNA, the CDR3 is TGTGCCAGCAGTGAAAGCAGGGGGTTCGGTGAAAAACTGTTTTTT. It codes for CASSESRGFGEKLFF.

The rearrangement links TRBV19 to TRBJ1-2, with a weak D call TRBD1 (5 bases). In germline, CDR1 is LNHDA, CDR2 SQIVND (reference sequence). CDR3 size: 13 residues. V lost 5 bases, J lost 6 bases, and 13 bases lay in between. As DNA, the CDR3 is TGTGCCAGTAGTTCACTGGGGACCCATGGCTACACCTTC. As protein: CASSSLGTHGYTF.

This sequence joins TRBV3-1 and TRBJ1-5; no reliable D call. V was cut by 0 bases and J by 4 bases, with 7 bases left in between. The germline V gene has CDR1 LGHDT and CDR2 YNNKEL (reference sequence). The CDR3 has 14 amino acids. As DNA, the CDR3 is TGTGCCAGCAGCCAAGATGGTCGGAATCAGCCCCAGCATTTT. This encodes CASSQDGRNQPQHF.

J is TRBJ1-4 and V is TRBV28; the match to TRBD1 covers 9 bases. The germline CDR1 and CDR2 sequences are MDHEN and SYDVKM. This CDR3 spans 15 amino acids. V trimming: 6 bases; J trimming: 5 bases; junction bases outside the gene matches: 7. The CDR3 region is CASSSSGTGNEKLFF. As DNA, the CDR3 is TGTGCCAGCAGCTCATCCGGGACAGGGAATGAAAAACTGTTTTTT.

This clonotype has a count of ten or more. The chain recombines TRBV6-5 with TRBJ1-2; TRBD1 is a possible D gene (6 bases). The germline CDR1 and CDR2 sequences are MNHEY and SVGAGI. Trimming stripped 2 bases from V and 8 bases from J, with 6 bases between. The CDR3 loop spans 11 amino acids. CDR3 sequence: CASSYGGGYTF. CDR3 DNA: TGTGCCAGCAGTTACGGGGGCGGCTACACCTTC.

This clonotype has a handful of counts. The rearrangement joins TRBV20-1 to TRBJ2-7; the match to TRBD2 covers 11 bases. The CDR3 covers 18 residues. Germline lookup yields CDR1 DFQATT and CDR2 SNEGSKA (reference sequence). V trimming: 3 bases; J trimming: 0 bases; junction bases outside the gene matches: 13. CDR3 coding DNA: TGCAGTGCTAGTCTTATCTCCGGGACTAGCGGATACTCCTACGAGCAGTACTTC. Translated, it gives CSASLISGTSGYSYEQYF.

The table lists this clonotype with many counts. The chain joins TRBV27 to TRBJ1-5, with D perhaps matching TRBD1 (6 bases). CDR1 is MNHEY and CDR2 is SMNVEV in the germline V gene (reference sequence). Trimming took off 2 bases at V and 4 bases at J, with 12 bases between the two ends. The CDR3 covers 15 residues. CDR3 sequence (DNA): TGTGCCAGCAGTTTAGGTTCAGGGGAGAATCAGCCCCAGCATTTT. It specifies CASSLGSGENQPQHF.

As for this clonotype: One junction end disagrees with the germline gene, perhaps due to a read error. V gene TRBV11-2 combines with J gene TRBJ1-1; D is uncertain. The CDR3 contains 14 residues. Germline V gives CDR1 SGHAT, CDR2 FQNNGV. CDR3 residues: CASSSNMGNTEAFF. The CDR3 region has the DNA TGTGCTAGCAGCTCCAATATGGGGAACACTGAAGCTTTCTTT.

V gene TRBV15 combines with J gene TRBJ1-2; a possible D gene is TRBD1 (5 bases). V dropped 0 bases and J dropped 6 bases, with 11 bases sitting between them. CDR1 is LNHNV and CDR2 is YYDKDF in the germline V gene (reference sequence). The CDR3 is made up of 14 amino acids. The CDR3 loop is CATSRDRGKDGYTF. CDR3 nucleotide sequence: TGTGCCACCAGCAGAGATAGGGGAAAGGATGGCTACACCTTC.

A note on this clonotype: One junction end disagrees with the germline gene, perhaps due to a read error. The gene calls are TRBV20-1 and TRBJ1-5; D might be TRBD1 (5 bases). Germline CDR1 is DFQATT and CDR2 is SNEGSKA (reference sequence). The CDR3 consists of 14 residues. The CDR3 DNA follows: TGCAGAGCTAGGGGTGACTATAGCAATCAGCCCCAGCATTTT. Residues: CRARGDYSNQPQHF.

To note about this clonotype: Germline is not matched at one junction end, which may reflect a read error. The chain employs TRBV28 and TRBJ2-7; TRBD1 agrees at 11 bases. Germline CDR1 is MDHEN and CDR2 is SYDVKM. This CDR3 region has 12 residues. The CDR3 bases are TGTAGTCTAGGACAGGGGGCCTACGAGCAGTGCTTC. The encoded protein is CSLGQGAYEQCF.

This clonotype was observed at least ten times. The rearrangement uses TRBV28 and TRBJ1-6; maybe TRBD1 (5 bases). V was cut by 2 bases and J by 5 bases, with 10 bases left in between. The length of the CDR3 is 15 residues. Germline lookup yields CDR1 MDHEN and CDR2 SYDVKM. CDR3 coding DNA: TGTGCCAGCAGTTTAATGGGGGTGGATAATTCACCCCTCCACTTT. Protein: CASSLMGVDNSPLHF. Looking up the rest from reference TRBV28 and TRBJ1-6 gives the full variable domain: DVKVTQSSRYLVKRTGEKVFLECVQDMDHENMFWYRQDPGLGLRLIYFSYDVKMKEKGDIPEGYSVSREKKERFSLILESASTNQTSMYLCASSLMGVDNSPLHFGNGTRLTVT.

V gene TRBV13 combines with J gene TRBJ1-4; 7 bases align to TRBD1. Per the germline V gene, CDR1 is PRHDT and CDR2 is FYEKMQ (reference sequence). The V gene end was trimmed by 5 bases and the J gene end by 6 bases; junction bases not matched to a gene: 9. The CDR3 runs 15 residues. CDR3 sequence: CASSNRQGGDEKLFF. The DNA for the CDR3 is TGTGCCAGCAGCAACCGACAGGGAGGTGATGAAAAACTGTTTTTT. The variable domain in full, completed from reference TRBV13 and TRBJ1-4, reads AAGVIQSPRHLIKEKRETATLKCYPIPRHDTVYWYQQGPGQDPQFLISFYEKMQSDKGSIPDRFSAQQFSDYHSELNMSSLELGDSALYFCASSNRQGGDEKLFFGSGTQLSVL.

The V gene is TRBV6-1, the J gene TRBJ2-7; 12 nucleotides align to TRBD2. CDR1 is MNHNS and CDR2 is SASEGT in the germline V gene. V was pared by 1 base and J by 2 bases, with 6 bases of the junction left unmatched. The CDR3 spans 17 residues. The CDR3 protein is CASSEEGTSGFPYEQYF. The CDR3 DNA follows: TGTGCCAGCAGTGAAGAGGGGACTAGCGGGTTTCCCTACGAGCAGTACTTC.

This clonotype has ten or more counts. CDR3 bases: TGCAGTGCTAAACGGGACTTTGGGGAGACCCAGTACTTC. The encoded protein is CSAKRDFGETQYF. The rearrangement links TRBV20-1 to TRBJ2-5; D may be TRBD2 (6 bases). V lost 4 bases and J 5 bases, leaving 14 bases between the germline ends. The CDR3 covers 13 residues. Per the germline V gene, CDR1 is DFQATT and CDR2 is SNEGSKA (reference sequence).

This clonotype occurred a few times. CDR3 amino acids: CASTESGGGGYTF. The CDR3 region has the DNA TGTGCCAGCACCGAAAGTGGGGGAGGAGGCTACACCTTC. V usage is TRBV6-1 and J usage is TRBJ1-2; tentatively, D is TRBD1 (5 bases). Germline values: CDR1 MNHNS, CDR2 SASEGT. CDR3 length: 13 amino acids. Trimming shortened V by 7 bases and J by 8 bases, and 17 bases separated the two germline ends.

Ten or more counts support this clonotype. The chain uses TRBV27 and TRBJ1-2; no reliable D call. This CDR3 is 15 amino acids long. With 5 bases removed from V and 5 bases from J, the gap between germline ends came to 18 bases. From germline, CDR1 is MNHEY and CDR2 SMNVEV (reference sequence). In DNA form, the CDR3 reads TGTGCCAGCAGTCCCCCCGGCCTTAGGGAATATGGCTACACCTTC. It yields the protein CASSPPGLREYGYTF.